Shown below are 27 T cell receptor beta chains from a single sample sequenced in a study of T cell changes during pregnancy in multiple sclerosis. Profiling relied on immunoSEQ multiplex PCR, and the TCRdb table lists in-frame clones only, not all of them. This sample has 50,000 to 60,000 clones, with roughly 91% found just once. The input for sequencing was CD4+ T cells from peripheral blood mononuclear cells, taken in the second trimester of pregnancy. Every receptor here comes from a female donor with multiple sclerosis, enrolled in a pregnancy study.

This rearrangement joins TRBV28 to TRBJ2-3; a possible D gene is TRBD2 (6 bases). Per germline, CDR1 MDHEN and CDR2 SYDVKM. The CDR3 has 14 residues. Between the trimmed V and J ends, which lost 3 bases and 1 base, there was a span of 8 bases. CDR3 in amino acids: CASSLSGGTDTQYF. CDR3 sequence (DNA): TGTGCCAGCAGTTTGTCGGGGGGCACAGATACGCAGTATTTT.

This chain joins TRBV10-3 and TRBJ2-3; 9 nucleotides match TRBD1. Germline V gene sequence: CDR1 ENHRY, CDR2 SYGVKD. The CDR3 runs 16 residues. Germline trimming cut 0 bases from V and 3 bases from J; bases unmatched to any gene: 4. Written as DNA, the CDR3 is TGTGCCATCAGTGAGTCGTTCGGGACAGGGACAGATACGCAGTATTTT. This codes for CAISESFGTGTDTQYF.

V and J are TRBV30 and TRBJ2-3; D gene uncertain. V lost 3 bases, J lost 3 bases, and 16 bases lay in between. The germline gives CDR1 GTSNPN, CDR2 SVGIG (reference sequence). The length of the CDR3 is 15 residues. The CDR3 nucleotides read TGTGCCTGGAGACATTTTTCAGTCGGGACAGATACGCAGTATTTT. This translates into CAWRHFSVGTDTQYF.

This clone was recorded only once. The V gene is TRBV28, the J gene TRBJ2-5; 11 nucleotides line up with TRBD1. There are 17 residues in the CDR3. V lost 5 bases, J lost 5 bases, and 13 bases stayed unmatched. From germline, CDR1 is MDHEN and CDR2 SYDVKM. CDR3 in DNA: TGTGCCAGCAGTCCTGCCCCCGGACAGGGGGCGGGGGAGACCCAGTACTTC. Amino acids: CASSPAPGQGAGETQYF.

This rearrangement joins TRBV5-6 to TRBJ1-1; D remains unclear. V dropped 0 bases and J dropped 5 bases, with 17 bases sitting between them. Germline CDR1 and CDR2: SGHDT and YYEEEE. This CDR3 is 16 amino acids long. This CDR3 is CASSLARYTRSTEAFF. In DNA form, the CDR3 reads TGTGCCAGCAGCTTGGCCAGATATACCCGGAGTACTGAAGCTTTCTTT.

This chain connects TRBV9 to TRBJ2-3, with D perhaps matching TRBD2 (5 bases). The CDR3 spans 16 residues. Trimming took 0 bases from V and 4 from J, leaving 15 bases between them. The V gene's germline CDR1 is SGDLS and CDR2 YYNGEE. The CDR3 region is CASSVVASSGSDTQYF. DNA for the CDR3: TGTGCCAGCAGCGTAGTCGCTAGCTCGGGCTCAGATACGCAGTATTTT. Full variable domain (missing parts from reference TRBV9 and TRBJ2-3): DSGVTQTPKHLITATGQRVTLRCSPRSGDLSVYWYQQSLDQGLQFLIQYYNGEERAKGNILERFSAQQFPDLHSELNLSSLELGDSALYFCASSVVASSGSDTQYFGPGTRLTVL.

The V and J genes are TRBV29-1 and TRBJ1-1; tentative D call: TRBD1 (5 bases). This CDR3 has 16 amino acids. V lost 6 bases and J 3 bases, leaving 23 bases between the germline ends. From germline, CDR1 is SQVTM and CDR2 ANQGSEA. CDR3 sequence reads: CSVLDGGGRYDTEAFF. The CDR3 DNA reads TGCAGCGTCCTAGATGGGGGAGGCAGGTATGACACTGAAGCTTTCTTT.

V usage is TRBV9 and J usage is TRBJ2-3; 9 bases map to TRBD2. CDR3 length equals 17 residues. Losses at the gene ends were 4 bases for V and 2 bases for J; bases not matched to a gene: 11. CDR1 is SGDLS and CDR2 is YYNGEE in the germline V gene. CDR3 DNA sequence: TGTGCCAGCAGCTCTACCCGGCGGGGGGGCGACACAGATACGCAGTATTTT. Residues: CASSSTRRGGDTDTQYF. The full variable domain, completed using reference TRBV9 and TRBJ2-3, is DSGVTQTPKHLITATGQRVTLRCSPRSGDLSVYWYQQSLDQGLQFLIQYYNGEERAKGNILERFSAQQFPDLHSELNLSSLELGDSALYFCASSSTRRGGDTDTQYFGPGTRLTVL.

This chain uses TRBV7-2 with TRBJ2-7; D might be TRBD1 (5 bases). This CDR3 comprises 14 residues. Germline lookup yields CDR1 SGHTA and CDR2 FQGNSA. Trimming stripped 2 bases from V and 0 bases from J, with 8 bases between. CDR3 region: CASSLYQGSYEQYF. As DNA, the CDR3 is TGTGCCAGCAGCTTATATCAGGGCTCCTACGAGCAGTACTTC.

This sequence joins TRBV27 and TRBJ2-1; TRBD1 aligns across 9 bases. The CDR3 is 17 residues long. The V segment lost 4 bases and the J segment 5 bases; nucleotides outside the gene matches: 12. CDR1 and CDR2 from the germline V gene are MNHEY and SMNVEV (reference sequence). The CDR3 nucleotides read TGTGCCAGCAGTTCCCGCCCCGGGACAGGGTCCCACAATGAGCAGTTCTTC. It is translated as CASSSRPGTGSHNEQFF.

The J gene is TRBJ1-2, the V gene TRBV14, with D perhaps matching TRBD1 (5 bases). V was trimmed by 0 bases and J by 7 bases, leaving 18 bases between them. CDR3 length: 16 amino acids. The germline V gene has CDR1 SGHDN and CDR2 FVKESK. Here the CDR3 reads CASSQEAWGLGSGYTF. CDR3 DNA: TGTGCCAGCAGCCAAGAGGCCTGGGGCTTGGGTTCTGGCTACACCTTC.

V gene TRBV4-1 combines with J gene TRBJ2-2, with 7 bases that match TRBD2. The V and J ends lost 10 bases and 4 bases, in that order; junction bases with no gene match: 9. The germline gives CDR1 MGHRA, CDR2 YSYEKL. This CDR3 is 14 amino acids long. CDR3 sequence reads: CATSSSGGTGELFF. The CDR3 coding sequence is TGCGCCACCTCCTCCTCGGGAGGCACCGGGGAGCTGTTTTTT.

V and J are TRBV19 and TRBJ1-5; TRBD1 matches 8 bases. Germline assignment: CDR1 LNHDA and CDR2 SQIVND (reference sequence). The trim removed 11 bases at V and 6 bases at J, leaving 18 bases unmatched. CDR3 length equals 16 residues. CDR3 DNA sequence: TGTGCCGCTTCCCCCCGGGGACAGGCGGGGCGTCAGCCCCAGCATTTT. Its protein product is CAASPRGQAGRQPQHF.

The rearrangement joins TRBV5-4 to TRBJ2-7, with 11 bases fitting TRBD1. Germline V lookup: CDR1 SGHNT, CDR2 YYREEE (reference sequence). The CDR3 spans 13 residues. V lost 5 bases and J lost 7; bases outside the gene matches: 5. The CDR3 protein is CASRGQGAGEQYF. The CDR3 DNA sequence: TGTGCCAGCAGAGGACAGGGGGCGGGAGAGCAGTACTTC.

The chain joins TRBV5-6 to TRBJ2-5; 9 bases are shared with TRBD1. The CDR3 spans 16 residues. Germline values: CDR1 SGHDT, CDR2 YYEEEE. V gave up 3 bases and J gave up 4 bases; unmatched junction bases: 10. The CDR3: CASSSSWGTGLETQYF. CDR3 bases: TGTGCCAGCAGCTCCTCTTGGGGGACAGGGTTAGAGACCCAGTACTTC.

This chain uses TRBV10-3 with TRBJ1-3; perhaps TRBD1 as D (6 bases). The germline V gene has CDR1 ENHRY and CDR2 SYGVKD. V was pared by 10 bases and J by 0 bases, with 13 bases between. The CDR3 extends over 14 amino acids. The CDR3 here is CATRTADSGNTIYF. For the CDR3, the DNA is TGTGCCACACGGACAGCGGACTCTGGAAACACCATATATTTT.

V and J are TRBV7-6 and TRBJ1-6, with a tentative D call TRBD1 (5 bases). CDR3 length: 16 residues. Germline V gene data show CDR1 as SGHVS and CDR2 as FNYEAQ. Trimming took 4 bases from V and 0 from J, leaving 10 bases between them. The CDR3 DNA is TGTGCCAGCAGCTCCCAGGGTAGCTCCTATAATTCACCCCTCCACTTT. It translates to CASSSQGSSYNSPLHF. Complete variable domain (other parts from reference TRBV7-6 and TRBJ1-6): GAGVSQSPRYKVTKRGQDVALRCDPISGHVSLYWYRQALGQGPEFLTYFNYEAQQDKSGLPNDRFSAERPEGSISTLTIQRTEQRDSAMYRCASSSQGSSYNSPLHFGNGTRLTVT.

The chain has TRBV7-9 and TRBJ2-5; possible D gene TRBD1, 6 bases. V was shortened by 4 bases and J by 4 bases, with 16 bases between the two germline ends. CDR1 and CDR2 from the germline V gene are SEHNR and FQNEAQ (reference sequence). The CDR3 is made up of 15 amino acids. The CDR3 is CASSSSVGGIETQYF. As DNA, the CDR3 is TGTGCCAGCAGCTCCTCGGTAGGGGGTATAGAGACCCAGTACTTC.

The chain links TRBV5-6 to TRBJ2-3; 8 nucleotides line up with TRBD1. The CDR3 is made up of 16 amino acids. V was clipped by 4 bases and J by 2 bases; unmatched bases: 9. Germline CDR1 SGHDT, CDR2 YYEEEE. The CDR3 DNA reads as TGTGCCAGCAGCACCTACAGGGGGATAGCCACAGATACGCAGTATTTT. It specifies CASSTYRGIATDTQYF. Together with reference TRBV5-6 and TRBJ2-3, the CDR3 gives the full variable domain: DAGVTQSPTHLIKTRGQQVTLRCSPKSGHDTVSWYQQALGQGPQFIFQYYEEEERQRGNFPDRFSGHQFPNYSSELNVNALLLGDSALYLCASSTYRGIATDTQYFGPGTRLTVL.

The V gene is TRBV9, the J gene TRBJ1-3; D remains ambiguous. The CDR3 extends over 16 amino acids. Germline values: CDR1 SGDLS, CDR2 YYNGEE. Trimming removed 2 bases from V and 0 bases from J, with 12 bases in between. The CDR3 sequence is CASSVQSSYSGNTIYF. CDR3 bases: TGTGCCAGCAGCGTTCAAAGCTCCTACTCTGGAAACACCATATATTTT.

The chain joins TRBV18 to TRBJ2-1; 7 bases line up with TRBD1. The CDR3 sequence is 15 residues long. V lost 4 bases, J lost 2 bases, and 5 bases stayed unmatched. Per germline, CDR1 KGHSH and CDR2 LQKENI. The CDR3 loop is CASSLGQATYNEQFF. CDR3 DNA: TGTGCCAGCTCACTCGGACAGGCTACCTACAATGAGCAGTTCTTC.

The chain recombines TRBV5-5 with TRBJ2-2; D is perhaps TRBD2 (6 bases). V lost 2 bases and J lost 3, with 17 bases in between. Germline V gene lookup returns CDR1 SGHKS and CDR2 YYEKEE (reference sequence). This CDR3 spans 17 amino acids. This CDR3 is CASSLTLGGRDTGELFF. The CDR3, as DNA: TGTGCCAGCAGCTTAACTCTCGGGGGTAGGGACACCGGGGAGCTGTTTTTT.

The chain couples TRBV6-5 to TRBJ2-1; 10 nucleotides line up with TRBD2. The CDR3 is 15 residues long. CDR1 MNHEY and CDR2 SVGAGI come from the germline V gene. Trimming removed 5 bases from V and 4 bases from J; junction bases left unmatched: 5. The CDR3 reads CASSASGSGYNEQFF. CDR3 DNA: TGTGCCAGCAGTGCTAGCGGGAGTGGTTACAATGAGCAGTTCTTC.

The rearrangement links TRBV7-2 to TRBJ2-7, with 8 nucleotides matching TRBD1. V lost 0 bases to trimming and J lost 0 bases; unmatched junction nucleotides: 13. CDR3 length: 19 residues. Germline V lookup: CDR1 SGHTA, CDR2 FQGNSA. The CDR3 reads CASSLASGGPTSSSYEQYF. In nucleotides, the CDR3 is TGTGCCAGCAGCTTAGCCTCAGGGGGCCCTACTTCCTCCTCCTACGAGCAGTACTTC. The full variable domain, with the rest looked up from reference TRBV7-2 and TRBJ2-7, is GAGVSQSPSNKVTEKGKDVELRCDPISGHTALYWYRQSLGQGLEFLIYFQGNSAPDKSGLPSDRFSAERTGGSVSTLTIQRTQQEDSAVYLCASSLASGGPTSSSYEQYFGPGTRLTVT.

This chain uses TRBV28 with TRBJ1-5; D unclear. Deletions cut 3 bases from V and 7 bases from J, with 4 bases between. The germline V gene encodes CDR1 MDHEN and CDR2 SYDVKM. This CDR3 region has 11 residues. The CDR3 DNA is TGTGCCAGCAGTTTGGGCCAGCCCCAGCATTTT. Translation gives CASSLGQPQHF.

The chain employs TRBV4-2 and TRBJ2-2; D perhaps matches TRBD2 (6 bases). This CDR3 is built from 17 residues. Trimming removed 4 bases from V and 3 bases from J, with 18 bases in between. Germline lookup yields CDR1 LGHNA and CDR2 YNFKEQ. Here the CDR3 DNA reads TGTGCCAGCAGCCCCCCCGGTGGTAGCGGTTACACCGGGGAGCTGTTTTTT. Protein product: CASSPPGGSGYTGELFF.

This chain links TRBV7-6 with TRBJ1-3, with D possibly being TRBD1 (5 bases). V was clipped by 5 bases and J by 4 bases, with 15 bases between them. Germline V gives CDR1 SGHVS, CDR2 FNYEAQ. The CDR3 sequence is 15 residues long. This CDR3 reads CASSRTQGGGNTIYF. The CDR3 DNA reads TGTGCCAGCAGCCGCACTCAGGGAGGGGGAAACACCATATATTTT. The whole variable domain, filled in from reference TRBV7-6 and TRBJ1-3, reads GAGVSQSPRYKVTKRGQDVALRCDPISGHVSLYWYRQALGQGPEFLTYFNYEAQQDKSGLPNDRFSAERPEGSISTLTIQRTEQRDSAMYRCASSRTQGGGNTIYFGEGSWLTVV.